This T cell receptor (beta chain) appears in the sequencing data of a study of T cells in Graves' hyperthyroidism and ophthalmopathy. Study outcomes and limitations: Clonotypes that were expanded in thyroid above 0.001 mostly appeared in blood too.

This clonotype was picked up a small number of times. Its antigen is currently unknown. PBMCs stemmed from around 9.3 ml fresh peripheral blood. Amplified regions were TCR beta CDR3 sequences from RNA transcripts. Researchers ran a first-round RT-PCR on the TCR CDR3 using the HTBI primer set. TCRdb used MiXCR to reprocess the multiplex PCR reads, holding one entry per CDR3 protein. The table records around 290,000 distinct CDR3 sequences, 17% of them present only once. The V gene lost 3 bases and the J gene lost 3 bases, with 12 bases spanning the gap. CDR3 size: 15 residues. This sequence was found in a woman between 55 and 75 years old with Graves' ophthalmopathy. The chain couples TRBV12-3 or TRBV12-4 to TRBJ2-4; D uncertain. Sequenced input: blood. The CDR3 reads CASSFLSGGKNIQYF. The CDR3 DNA follows: TGTGCCAGCAGTTTTCTTTCGGGCGGCAAAAACATTCAGTACTTC.